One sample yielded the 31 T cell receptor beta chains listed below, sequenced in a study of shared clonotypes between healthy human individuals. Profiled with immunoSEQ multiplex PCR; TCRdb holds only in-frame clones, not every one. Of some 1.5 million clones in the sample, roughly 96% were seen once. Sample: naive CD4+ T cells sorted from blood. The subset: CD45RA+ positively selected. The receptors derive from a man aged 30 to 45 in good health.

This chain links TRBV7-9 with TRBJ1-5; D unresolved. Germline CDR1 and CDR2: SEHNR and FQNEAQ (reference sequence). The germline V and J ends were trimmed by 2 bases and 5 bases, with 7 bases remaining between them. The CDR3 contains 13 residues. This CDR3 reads CASSLRADQPQHF. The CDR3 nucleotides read TGTGCCAGCAGCTTACGGGCAGATCAGCCCCAGCATTTT.

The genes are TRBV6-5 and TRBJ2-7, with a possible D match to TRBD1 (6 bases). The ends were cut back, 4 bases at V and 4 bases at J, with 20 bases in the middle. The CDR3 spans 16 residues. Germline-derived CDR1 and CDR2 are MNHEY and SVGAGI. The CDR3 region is CASSLIAGTTTYEQYF. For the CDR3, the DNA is TGTGCCAGCAGTTTAATAGCCGGGACAACGACTTACGAGCAGTACTTC.

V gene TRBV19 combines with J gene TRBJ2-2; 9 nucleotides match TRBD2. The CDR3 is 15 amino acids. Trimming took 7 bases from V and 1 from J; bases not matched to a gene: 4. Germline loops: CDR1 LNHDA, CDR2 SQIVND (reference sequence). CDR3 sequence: CASISLAGNTGELFF. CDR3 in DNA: TGTGCCAGTATATCACTAGCGGGGAACACCGGGGAGCTGTTTTTT.

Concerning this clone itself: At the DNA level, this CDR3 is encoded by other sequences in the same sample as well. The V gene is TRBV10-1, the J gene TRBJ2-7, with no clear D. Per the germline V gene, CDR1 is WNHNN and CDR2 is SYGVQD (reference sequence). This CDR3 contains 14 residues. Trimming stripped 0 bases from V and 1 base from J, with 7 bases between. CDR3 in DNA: TGCGCCAGCAGTGAGTCGGGGAATTCCTACGAGCAGTACTTC. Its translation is CASSESGNSYEQYF.

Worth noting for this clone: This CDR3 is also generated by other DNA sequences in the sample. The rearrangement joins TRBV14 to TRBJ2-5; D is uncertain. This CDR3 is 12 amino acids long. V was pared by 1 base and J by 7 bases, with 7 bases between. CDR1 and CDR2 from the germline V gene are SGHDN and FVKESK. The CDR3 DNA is TGTGCCAGCAGCCAAGGGCCCAGGACCCAGTACTTC. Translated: CASSQGPRTQYF.

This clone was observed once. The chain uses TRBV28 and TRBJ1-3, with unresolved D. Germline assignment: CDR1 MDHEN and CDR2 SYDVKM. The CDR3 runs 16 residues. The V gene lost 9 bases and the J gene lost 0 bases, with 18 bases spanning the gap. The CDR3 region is CASQTPAGHSGNTIYF. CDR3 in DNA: TGTGCCAGTCAAACCCCCGCAGGCCACTCTGGAAACACCATATATTTT.

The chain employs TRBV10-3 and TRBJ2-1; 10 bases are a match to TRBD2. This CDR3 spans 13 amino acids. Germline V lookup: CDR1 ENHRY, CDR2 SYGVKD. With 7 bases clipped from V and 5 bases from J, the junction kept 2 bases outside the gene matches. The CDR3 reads CAIKGLADNEQFF. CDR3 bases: TGTGCCATCAAAGGACTAGCGGACAATGAGCAGTTCTTC.

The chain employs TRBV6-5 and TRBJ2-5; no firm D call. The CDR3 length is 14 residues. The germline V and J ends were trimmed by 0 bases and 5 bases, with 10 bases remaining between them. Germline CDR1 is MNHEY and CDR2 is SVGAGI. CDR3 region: CASSYSRLGETQYF. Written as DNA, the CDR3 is TGTGCCAGCAGTTACTCGAGATTAGGGGAGACCCAGTACTTC.

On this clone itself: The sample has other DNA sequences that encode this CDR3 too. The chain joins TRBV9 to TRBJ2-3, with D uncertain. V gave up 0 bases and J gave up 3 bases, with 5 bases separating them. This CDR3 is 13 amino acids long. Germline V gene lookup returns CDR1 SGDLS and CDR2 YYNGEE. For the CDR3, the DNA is TGTGCCAGCAGCGTAGGTGGAACAGATACGCAGTATTTT. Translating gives CASSVGGTDTQYF.

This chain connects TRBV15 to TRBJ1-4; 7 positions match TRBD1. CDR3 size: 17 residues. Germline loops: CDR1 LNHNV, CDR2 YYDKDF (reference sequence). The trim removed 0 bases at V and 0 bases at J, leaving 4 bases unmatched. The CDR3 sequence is CATSRDPQGATNEKLFF. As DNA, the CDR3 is TGTGCCACCAGCAGAGACCCCCAGGGGGCAACTAATGAAAAACTGTTTTTT. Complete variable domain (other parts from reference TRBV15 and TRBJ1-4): DAMVIQNPRYQVTQFGKPVTLSCSQTLNHNVMYWYQQKSSQAPKLLFHYYDKDFNNEADTPDNFQSRRPNTSFCFLDIRSPGLGDTAMYLCATSRDPQGATNEKLFFGSGTQLSVL.

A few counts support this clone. CDR3 amino acids: CASSANGLSYEQYF. As DNA, the CDR3 is TGCGCCAGCAGCGCAAACGGCCTGTCCTACGAGCAGTACTTC. This chain uses TRBV5-1 with TRBJ2-7; D unresolved. The V end lost 4 bases, the J end lost 1 base, and 12 bases lay between the germline ends. The CDR3 covers 14 residues. Germline values: CDR1 SGHRS, CDR2 YFSETQ.

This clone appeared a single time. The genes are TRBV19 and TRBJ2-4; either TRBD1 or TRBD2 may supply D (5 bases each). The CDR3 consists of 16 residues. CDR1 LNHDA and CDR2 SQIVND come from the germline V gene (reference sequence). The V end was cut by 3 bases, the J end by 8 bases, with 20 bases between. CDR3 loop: CASSIFGAGTDYIQYF. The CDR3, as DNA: TGTGCCAGTAGTATTTTTGGGGCCGGGACCGACTACATTCAGTACTTC.

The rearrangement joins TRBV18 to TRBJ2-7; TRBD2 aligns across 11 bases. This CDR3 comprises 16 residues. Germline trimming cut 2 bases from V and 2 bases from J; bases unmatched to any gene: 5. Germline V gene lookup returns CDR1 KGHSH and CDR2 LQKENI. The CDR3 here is CASSPVRLAGPYEQYF. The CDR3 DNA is TGTGCCAGCTCACCAGTCCGACTAGCGGGGCCCTACGAGCAGTACTTC.

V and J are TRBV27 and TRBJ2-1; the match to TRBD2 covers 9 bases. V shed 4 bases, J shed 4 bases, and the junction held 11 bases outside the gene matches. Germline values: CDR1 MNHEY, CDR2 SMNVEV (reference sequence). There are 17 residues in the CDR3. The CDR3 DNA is TGTGCCAGCAGTTCCCCTAGCGGGGCCCGACCTTACAATGAGCAGTTCTTC. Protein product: CASSSPSGARPYNEQFF.

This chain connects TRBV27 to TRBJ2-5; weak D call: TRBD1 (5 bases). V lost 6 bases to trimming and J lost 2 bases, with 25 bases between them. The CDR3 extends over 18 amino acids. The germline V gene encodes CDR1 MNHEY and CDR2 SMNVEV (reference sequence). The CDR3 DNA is TGTGCCAGCAGCTATCGTTCGTTCCAGGGAAGGGGTCAAGAGACCCAGTACTTC. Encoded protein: CASSYRSFQGRGQETQYF.

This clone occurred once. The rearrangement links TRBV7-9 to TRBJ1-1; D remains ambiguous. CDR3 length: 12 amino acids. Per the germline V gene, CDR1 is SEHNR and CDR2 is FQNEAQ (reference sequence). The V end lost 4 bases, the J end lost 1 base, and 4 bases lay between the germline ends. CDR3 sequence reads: CASSWGNTEAFF. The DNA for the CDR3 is TGTGCCAGCAGCTGGGGGAACACTGAAGCTTTCTTT.

CDR3 sequence (DNA): TGTGCCAACCGAGCGGGAGCGGTCTACAATGAGCAGTTCTTC. Amino acid sequence: CANRAGAVYNEQFF. This chain uses TRBV28 with TRBJ2-1; the match to TRBD2 covers 8 bases. Unmatched junction bases numbered 8, after V lost 10 bases and J lost 3 bases. From germline, CDR1 is MDHEN and CDR2 SYDVKM. This CDR3 comprises 14 residues.

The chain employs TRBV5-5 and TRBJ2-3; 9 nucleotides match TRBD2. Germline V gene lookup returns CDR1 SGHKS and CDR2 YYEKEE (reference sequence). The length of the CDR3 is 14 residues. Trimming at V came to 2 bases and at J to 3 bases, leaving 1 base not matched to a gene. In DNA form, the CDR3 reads TGTGCCAGCAGCTTTAGCGGGAGTACAGATACGCAGTATTTT. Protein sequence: CASSFSGSTDTQYF.

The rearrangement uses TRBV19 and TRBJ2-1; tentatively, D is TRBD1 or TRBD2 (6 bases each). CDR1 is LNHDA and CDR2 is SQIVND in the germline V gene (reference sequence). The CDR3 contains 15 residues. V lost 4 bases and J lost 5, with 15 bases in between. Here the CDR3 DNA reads TGTGCCAGTAGTAAATGGGGGGCGCTGAACAATGAGCAGTTCTTC. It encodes CASSKWGALNNEQFF.

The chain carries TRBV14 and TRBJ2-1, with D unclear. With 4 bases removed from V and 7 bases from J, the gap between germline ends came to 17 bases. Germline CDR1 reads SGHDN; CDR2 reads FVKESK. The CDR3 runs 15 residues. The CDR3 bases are TGTGCCAGCAGCCGAGACCGGCCTCGTCTTAATGAGCAGTTCTTC. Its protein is CASSRDRPRLNEQFF.

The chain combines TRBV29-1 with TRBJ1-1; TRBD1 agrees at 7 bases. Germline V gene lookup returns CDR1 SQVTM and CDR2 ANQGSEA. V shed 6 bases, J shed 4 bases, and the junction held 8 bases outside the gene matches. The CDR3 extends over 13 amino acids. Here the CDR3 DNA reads TGCAGCGTGGGACAGCGGGTGGCCACTGAAGCTTTCTTT. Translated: CSVGQRVATEAFF.

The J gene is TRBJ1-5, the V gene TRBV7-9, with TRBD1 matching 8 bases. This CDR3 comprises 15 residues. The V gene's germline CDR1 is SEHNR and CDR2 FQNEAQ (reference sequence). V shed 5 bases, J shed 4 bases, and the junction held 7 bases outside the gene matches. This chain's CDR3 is CASSRQGSENQPQHF. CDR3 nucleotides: TGTGCCAGCAGCCGACAGGGGTCGGAGAATCAGCCCCAGCATTTT.

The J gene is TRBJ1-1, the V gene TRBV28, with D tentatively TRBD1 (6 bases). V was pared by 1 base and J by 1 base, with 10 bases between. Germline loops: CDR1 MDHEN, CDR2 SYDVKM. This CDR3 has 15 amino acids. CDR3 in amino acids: CASSLFGTPNTEAFF. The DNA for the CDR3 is TGTGCCAGCAGTTTATTTGGGACACCGAACACTGAAGCTTTCTTT.

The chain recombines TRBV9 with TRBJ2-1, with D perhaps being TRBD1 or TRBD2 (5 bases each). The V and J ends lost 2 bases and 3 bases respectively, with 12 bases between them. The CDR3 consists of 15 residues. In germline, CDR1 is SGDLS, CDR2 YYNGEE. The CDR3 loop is CASSVGLAFYNEQFF. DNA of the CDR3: TGTGCCAGCAGCGTGGGGCTAGCTTTCTACAATGAGCAGTTCTTC.

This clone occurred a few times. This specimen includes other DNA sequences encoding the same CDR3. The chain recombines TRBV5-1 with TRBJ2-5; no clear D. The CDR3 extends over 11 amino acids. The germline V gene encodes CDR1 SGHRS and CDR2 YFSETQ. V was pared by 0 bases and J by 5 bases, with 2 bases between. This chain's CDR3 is CASSLAETQYF. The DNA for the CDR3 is TGCGCCAGCAGCTTGGCTGAGACCCAGTACTTC.

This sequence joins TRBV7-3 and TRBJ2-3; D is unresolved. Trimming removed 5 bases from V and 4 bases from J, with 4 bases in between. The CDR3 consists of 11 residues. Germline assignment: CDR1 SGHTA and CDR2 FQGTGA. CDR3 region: CASSQADTQYF. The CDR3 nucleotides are TGTGCCAGCAGCCAGGCAGATACGCAGTATTTT.

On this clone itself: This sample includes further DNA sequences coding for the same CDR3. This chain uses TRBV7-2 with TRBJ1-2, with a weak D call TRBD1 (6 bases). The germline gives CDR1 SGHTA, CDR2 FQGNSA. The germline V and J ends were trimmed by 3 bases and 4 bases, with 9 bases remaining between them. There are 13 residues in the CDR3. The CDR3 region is CASSLDRSYGYTF. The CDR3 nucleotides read TGTGCCAGCAGCTTGGACAGATCCTATGGCTACACCTTC. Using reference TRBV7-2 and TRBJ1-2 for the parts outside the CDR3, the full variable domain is GAGVSQSPSNKVTEKGKDVELRCDPISGHTALYWYRQSLGQGLEFLIYFQGNSAPDKSGLPSDRFSAERTGGSVSTLTIQRTQQEDSAVYLCASSLDRSYGYTFGSGTRLTVV.

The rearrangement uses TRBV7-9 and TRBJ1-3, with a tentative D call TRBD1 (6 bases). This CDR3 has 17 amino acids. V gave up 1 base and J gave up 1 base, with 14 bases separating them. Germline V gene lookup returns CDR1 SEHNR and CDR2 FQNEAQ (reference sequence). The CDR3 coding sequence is TGTGCCAGCAGCTTAGGGGGCGGACAGATTTCTGGAAACACCATATATTTT. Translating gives CASSLGGGQISGNTIYF.

This chain's CDR3 is CASSSTGGLAYEQYF. The CDR3 DNA sequence: TGCGCCAGCAGTTCTACAGGGGGACTAGCCTACGAGCAGTACTTC. The chain joins TRBV5-1 to TRBJ2-7; D may be TRBD1 or TRBD2 (8 bases each). Trimming removed 5 bases from V and 2 bases from J, with 17 bases in between. This CDR3 region has 15 residues. Germline CDR1 reads SGHRS; CDR2 reads YFSETQ.

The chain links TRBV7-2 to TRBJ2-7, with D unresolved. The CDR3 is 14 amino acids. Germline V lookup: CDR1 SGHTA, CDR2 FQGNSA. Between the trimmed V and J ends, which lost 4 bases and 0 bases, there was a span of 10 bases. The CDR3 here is CASSYLVSSYEQYF. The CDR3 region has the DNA TGTGCCAGCAGCTACCTAGTCTCCTCCTACGAGCAGTACTTC.

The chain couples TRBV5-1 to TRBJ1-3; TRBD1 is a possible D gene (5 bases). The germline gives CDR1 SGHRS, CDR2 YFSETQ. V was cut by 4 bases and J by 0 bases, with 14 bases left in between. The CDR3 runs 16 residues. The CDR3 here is CASSTGTDISGNTIYF. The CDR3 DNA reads TGCGCCAGCAGCACCGGGACCGACATCTCTGGAAACACCATATATTTT.